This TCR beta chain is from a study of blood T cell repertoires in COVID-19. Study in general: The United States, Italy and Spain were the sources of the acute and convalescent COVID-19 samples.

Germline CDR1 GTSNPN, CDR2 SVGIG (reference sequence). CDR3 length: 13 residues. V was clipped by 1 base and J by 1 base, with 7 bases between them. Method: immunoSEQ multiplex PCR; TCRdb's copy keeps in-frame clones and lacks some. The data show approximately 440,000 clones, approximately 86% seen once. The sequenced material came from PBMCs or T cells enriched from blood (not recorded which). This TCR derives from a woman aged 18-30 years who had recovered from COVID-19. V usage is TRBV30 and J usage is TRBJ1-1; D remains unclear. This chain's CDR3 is CAWSEGGNTEAFF. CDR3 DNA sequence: TGTGCCTGGAGTGAGGGAGGGAACACTGAAGCTTTCTTT.